Included here is one T cell receptor beta chain sequence, with context. Its target is not known. This sample was taken from a study of cytomegalovirus exposure and HLA in healthy donors. Study at large: Genotyping of hundreds of donors showed that over 65% belonged to the Caucasian-associated ancestry cluster. Study outcomes and limitations: Trimming of TCR beta V- and J-genes showed a link, identified in a later analysis, to a missense DCLRE1C variant. Most CMV-associated TCR beta chains were later found to appear HLA-restricted.

PCR primers comprised 60 Vbeta and 13 Jbeta primers. Clones were sequenced by immunoSEQ multiplex PCR, and TCRdb holds only the in-frame ones, with some missing. This sample has about 140,000 clones, with 70% to 75% found just once. This CDR3 spans 14 amino acids. The sample taken for sequencing was PBMCs. The TCR sequence derives from a woman aged 40 to 50 in good health and CMV-seronegative. The chain links TRBV21-1 to TRBJ1-2; TRBD1, the table's D call, lacks a check against the DNA. TRBV21-1 is flagged as a pseudogene. The chain's CDR3 is CARDERTGTYGYTF. CDR3 in DNA: TGTGCCAGGGACGAACGGACAGGGACCTATGGCTACACCTTC.